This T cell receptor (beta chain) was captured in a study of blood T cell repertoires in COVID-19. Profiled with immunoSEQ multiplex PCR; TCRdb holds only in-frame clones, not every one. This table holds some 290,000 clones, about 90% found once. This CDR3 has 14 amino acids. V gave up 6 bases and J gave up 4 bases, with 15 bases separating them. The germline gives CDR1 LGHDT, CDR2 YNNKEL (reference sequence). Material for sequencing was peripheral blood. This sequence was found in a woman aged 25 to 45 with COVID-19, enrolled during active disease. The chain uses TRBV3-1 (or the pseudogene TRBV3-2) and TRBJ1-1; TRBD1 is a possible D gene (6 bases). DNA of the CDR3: TGTGCCAGCAGGGACGGCTTCAGGGGCACTGAAGCTTTCTTT. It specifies CASRDGFRGTEAFF.